This paragraph reports one T cell receptor beta chain. V lost 3 bases and J lost 4; bases outside the gene matches: 3. Germline V gene data show CDR1 as GTSNPN and CDR2 as SVGIG (reference sequence). CDR3 length equals 12 residues. PCR used 60 Vbeta primers and 13 Jbeta primers. TCRdb's copy holds only in-frame clones and misses some; the assay was immunoSEQ multiplex PCR. Altogether about 140,000 clones are present, more than 75% being singletons, with the ten largest covering about 5%. The data were taken from a study of cytomegalovirus exposure and HLA in healthy donors. Turning to the study itself: An earlier analysis identified 117 million unique TCR beta sequences in 150 million to 200 million T cells.

Sequencing was done on a sample of PBMCs. The TCR comes from a woman aged 25 to 45 in good health and CMV-seronegative. V and J are TRBV30 and TRBJ2-7, with TRBD1 matching 7 bases. CDR3 bases: TGTGCCTGGAGCCCAGGGGGATACGAGCAGTACTTC. Residues: CAWSPGGYEQYF. Looking up the rest from reference TRBV30 and TRBJ2-7 gives the full variable domain: SQTIHQWPATLVQPVGSPLSLECTVEGTSNPNLYWYRQAAGRGLQLLFYSVGIGQISSEVPQNLSASRPQDRQFILSSKKLLLSDSGFYLCAWSPGGYEQYFGPGTRLTVT.